These 21 T cell receptor beta chains were sequenced from one sample in a study of cytomegalovirus exposure and HLA in healthy donors. PCR used 60 Vbeta primers and 13 Jbeta primers. The table came from immunoSEQ multiplex PCR; TCRdb's copy has only in-frame clones and leaves some out. The sample carries roughly 200,000 clones, more than 60% recorded once. Source material: PBMCs. The receptors shown here come from a woman aged 60 to 75 in good health and CMV-seropositive.

The chain combines TRBV6-5 with TRBJ1-1; tentative D call: TRBD1 (5 bases). CDR3 length: 13 residues. Germline V gene sequence: CDR1 MNHEY, CDR2 SVGAGI. V shed 0 bases and J shed 8 bases, with 10 bases lying between them. The CDR3 sequence is CASSYSIKGEAFF. CDR3 coding DNA: TGTGCCAGCAGTTACTCGATTAAGGGGGAAGCTTTCTTT.

The chain joins TRBV14 to TRBJ2-5; D is unclear. V was trimmed by 0 bases and J by 2 bases, leaving 10 bases between them. In germline, CDR1 is SGHDN, CDR2 FVKESK. There are 15 residues in the CDR3. Here the CDR3 DNA reads TGTGCCAGCAGCCAAGATCACACGAAACAAGAGACCCAGTACTTC. This gives the protein CASSQDHTKQETQYF.

V usage is TRBV18 and J usage is TRBJ1-3; D possibly corresponds to TRBD1 (5 bases). The CDR3 sequence is 15 residues long. Germline V CDR1 and CDR2: KGHSH, LQKENI. V was shortened by 7 bases and J by 2 bases, with 15 bases between the two germline ends. CDR3 in amino acids: CASFTSTGAGNTIYF. The CDR3 DNA follows: TGTGCCAGCTTCACCAGTACAGGTGCTGGAAACACCATATATTTT.

This chain uses TRBV28 with TRBJ2-7, with D tentatively TRBD1 (6 bases). The CDR3 covers 16 residues. Germline V gene sequence: CDR1 MDHEN, CDR2 SYDVKM. V was shortened by 2 bases and J by 3 bases, with 17 bases between the two germline ends. In DNA form, the CDR3 reads TGTGCCAGCAGTTTAGGAAACAGGGCTATAAGCTACGAGCAGTACTTC. Its protein is CASSLGNRAISYEQYF.

The chain employs TRBV11-2 and TRBJ1-2; 8 nucleotides align to TRBD1. After removal of 3 bases from V and 7 bases from J, the junction contained 10 bases not matched to a gene. The CDR3 is 15 residues long. Germline V gene data show CDR1 as SGHAT and CDR2 as FQNNGV. As DNA, the CDR3 is TGTGCCAGCAGCTTTTCTTTTCGACAGGGGAGTGGCTACACCTTC. It codes for CASSFSFRQGSGYTF.

This clone was seen a few times. This chain connects TRBV10-3 to TRBJ1-2, with 8 bases identical to TRBD1. V shed 3 bases and J 4 bases; nucleotides not matched to a gene: 4. Germline lookup yields CDR1 ENHRY and CDR2 SYGVKD. This CDR3 is built from 14 residues. In DNA form, the CDR3 reads TGTGCCATCAGTGAAGCCGGGACAGGCTATGGCTACACCTTC. Its translation is CAISEAGTGYGYTF.

Concerning this clone: The germline gene is not matched at one end of the junction; a read error may be the cause. V gene TRBV11-2 combines with J gene TRBJ2-4, with D uncertain. Germline V gives CDR1 SGHAT, CDR2 FQNNGV. The CDR3 loop spans 14 amino acids. The CDR3 DNA reads TGTGCCAGCAGCAATGTTATGGTCGGAAACAGTCAGTACTTC. Residues: CASSNVMVGNSQYF.

The genes are TRBV7-2 and TRBJ1-5; 8 bases align to TRBD1. Germline CDR1 reads SGHTA; CDR2 reads FQGNSA. With 5 bases clipped from V and 1 base from J, the junction kept 10 bases outside the gene matches. CDR3 length equals 17 residues. DNA of the CDR3: TGTGCCAGCAGCACCAGGGGGCGCGGGACGAGCAATCAGCCCCAGCATTTT. Its protein is CASSTRGRGTSNQPQHF.

The chain carries TRBV27 and TRBJ1-2, with D possibly matching TRBD1 (5 bases). The V gene lost 4 bases and the J gene lost 0 bases, with 27 bases spanning the gap. Looked up from germline, CDR1 is MNHEY and CDR2 is SMNVEV (reference sequence). The length of the CDR3 is 20 residues. Here the CDR3 DNA reads TGTGCCAGCAGTTCCTATTACGGGGGGATAAGTAGATTAACTAACTATGGCTACACCTTC. Residues: CASSSYYGGISRLTNYGYTF.

J is TRBJ2-5 and V is TRBV5-1; perhaps TRBD2 as D (7 bases). The V end lost 2 bases, the J end lost 5 bases, and 16 bases lay between the germline ends. This CDR3 contains 15 residues. CDR1 is SGHRS and CDR2 is YFSETQ in the germline V gene. This chain's CDR3 is CASSFGQSGGETQYF. Here the CDR3 DNA reads TGCGCCAGCAGCTTTGGACAGTCCGGGGGGGAGACCCAGTACTTC.

V and J are TRBV11-3 and TRBJ2-1; the D gene is possibly TRBD1 (5 bases). The CDR3 has 16 amino acids. Trimming left V 5 bases short and J 0 bases short, with 14 bases between. Germline assignment: CDR1 SGHNT and CDR2 YENEEA. This CDR3 is CASSPRQISSYNEQFF. The CDR3 DNA follows: TGTGCCAGCAGCCCCCGACAGATCAGCTCCTACAATGAGCAGTTCTTC.

This clone is a singleton in its sample. V and J are TRBV7-8 and TRBJ1-5; tentative D call: TRBD1 (5 bases). Germline values: CDR1 SGHVS, CDR2 FQNEAQ. CDR3 length: 17 residues. V lost 1 base, J lost 0 bases, and 13 bases lay in between. CDR3 DNA: TGTGCCAGCAGCTTAGAAGGGGCGGCTCTTAGCAATCAGCCCCAGCATTTT. Its translation is CASSLEGAALSNQPQHF.

This clone was recorded once. The chain employs TRBV19 and TRBJ2-1; 8 nucleotides line up with TRBD1. The J segment lost 3 bases and the V segment lost 6 bases, leaving 10 bases of the junction unmatched. Germline CDR1 and CDR2: LNHDA and SQIVND (reference sequence). This CDR3 spans 16 amino acids. The CDR3 is CASRPRQGRFYNEQFF. In DNA, the CDR3 is TGTGCCAGTAGACCCCGACAGGGGCGTTTCTACAATGAGCAGTTCTTC. The whole variable domain, filled in from reference TRBV19 and TRBJ2-1, reads DGGITQSPKYLFRKEGQNVTLSCEQNLNHDAMYWYRQDPGQGLRLIYYSQIVNDFQKGDIAEGYSVSREKKESFPLTVTSAQKNPTAFYLCASRPRQGRFYNEQFFGPGTRLTVL.

The gene calls are TRBV6-5 and TRBJ2-3; 8 bases are a match to TRBD2. V dropped 8 bases and J dropped 0; count of bases not matched to a gene: 7. Germline V gene sequence: CDR1 MNHEY, CDR2 SVGAGI. This CDR3 is built from 15 residues. CDR3 sequence reads: CASQRAGGSTDTQYF. CDR3 nucleotide sequence: TGTGCCAGCCAGAGGGCGGGGGGTAGCACAGATACGCAGTATTTT.

This chain uses TRBV28 with TRBJ1-1; 8 nucleotides match TRBD1. Trimming at V came to 6 bases and at J to 4 bases, leaving 10 bases not matched to a gene. Germline CDR1 MDHEN, CDR2 SYDVKM. The CDR3 extends over 15 amino acids. CDR3 region: CASRRQGPKGTEAFF. CDR3 sequence (DNA): TGTGCCAGCAGGAGACAGGGGCCCAAGGGCACTGAAGCTTTCTTT.

This clone was counted a single time. V and J are TRBV5-6 and TRBJ2-2; 8 positions agree with TRBD1. The CDR3 runs 18 residues. The V gene's germline CDR1 is SGHDT and CDR2 YYEEEE. V was clipped by 0 bases and J by 0 bases; unmatched bases: 7. The CDR3 reads CASSLGFPTGANTGELFF. The CDR3 DNA follows: TGTGCCAGCAGCTTGGGATTCCCGACAGGGGCGAACACCGGGGAGCTGTTTTTT.

The rearrangement joins TRBV5-6 to TRBJ1-5, with D maybe TRBD1 (5 bases). V lost 4 bases and J 4 bases, leaving 12 bases between the germline ends. This CDR3 spans 14 amino acids. The germline gives CDR1 SGHDT, CDR2 YYEEEE. The CDR3 DNA sequence: TGTGCCAGCAGCCTGTGGGGGGGGAATCAGCCCCAGCATTTT. Translated, it gives CASSLWGGNQPQHF.

The V gene is TRBV7-3, the J gene TRBJ2-1, with D possibly matching TRBD2 (6 bases). This CDR3 region has 15 residues. V dropped 6 bases and J dropped 6 bases, with 18 bases sitting between them. Germline CDR1 and CDR2: SGHTA and FQGTGA. The CDR3 nucleotides are TGTGCCAGCAGAGCTCCGGGACTGGAATCCAATGAGCAGTTCTTC. Translated, it gives CASRAPGLESNEQFF.

The genes are TRBV19 and TRBJ1-5; D is undetermined. The CDR3 extends over 14 amino acids. Trimming stripped 7 bases from V and 0 bases from J, with 10 bases between. CDR1 and CDR2 from the germline V gene are LNHDA and SQIVND (reference sequence). The CDR3 here is CASNPGGSNQPQHF. The CDR3 nucleotides read TGTGCCAGTAACCCGGGAGGTAGCAATCAGCCCCAGCATTTT. Drawing the rest from reference TRBV19 and TRBJ1-5, the complete variable domain is DGGITQSPKYLFRKEGQNVTLSCEQNLNHDAMYWYRQDPGQGLRLIYYSQIVNDFQKGDIAEGYSVSREKKESFPLTVTSAQKNPTAFYLCASNPGGSNQPQHFGDGTRLSIL.

The chain carries TRBV27 and TRBJ2-3; 10 bases line up with TRBD2. Germline values: CDR1 MNHEY, CDR2 SMNVEV (reference sequence). The CDR3 loop spans 15 amino acids. J gave up 1 base and V 6 bases, and 4 bases lay outside the gene matches. The CDR3 DNA is TGTGCCAGCAGCTATGGGACTAGCGGCACAGATACGCAGTATTTT. Protein product: CASSYGTSGTDTQYF.

This chain links TRBV10-3 with TRBJ2-3; 7 bases fit TRBD1. CDR3 length: 14 residues. V trimming: 7 bases; J trimming: 0 bases; junction bases outside the gene matches: 4. Germline CDR1 ENHRY, CDR2 SYGVKD. For the CDR3, the DNA is TGTGCCATCAATTTGGACAGGAGCACAGATACGCAGTATTTT. Residues: CAINLDRSTDTQYF.